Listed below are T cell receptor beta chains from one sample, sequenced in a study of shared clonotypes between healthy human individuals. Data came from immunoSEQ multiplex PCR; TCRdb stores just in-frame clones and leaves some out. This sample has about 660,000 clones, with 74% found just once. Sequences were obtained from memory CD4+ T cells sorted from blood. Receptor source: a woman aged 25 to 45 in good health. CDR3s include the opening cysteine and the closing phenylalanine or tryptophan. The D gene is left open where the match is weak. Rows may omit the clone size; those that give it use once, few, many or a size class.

cdr3_nt: TGCGCCAGCAGCTTGGCGGGGGGGTCTGGAAACACCATATATTTT
cdr3_aa: CASSLAGGSGNTIYF
v_call: TRBV5-1
clone_size: -
j_call: TRBJ1-3
d_call: -

cdr3_nt: TGTGCCAGTAGTATAGTCGGCAGTATGAACACTGAAGCTTTCTTT
cdr3_aa: CASSIVGSMNTEAFF
v_call: TRBV19
clone_size: -
j_call: TRBJ1-1
d_call: -

cdr3_nt: TGCAGCGAAGTACGGCAGGGCGAAGAGACCCAGTACTTC
cdr3_aa: CSEVRQGEETQYF
v_call: TRBV29-1
clone_size: -
j_call: TRBJ2-5
d_call: -

cdr3_nt: TGTGCCAGCAGAAGGACACGGGGAGGTGAAAAACTGTTTTTT
cdr3_aa: CASRRTRGGEKLFF
v_call: TRBV6-1
clone_size: -
j_call: TRBJ1-4
d_call: -

cdr3_nt: TGTGCCAGCAGCCGGACTAGCGGGAGGGCCACAGATACGCAGTATTTT
cdr3_aa: CASSRTSGRATDTQYF
v_call: TRBV7-9
clone_size: -
j_call: TRBJ2-3
d_call: TRBD2

cdr3_nt: TGTGCCAGCAGTTACTCGATAGTGGGGCTGGGCGGGGAGCTGTTTTTT
cdr3_aa: CASSYSIVGLGGELFF
v_call: TRBV6-5
clone_size: -
j_call: TRBJ2-2
d_call: -

cdr3_nt: TGTGCCAGCAGGGGACAGGGGGCGGGTGAGCAGTTCTTC
cdr3_aa: CASRGQGAGEQFF
v_call: TRBV6-5
clone_size: -
j_call: TRBJ2-1
d_call: TRBD1

cdr3_nt: TGTGCCAGCAGCCGGACGCCCTACGAGCAGTACTTC
cdr3_aa: CASSRTPYEQYF
v_call: TRBV11-3
clone_size: once
j_call: TRBJ2-7
d_call: -

cdr3_nt: TGTGCCAGCAGCCCTTCCGGGACAGGGGGCAATCAGCCCCAGCATTTT
cdr3_aa: CASSPSGTGGNQPQHF
v_call: TRBV4-2
clone_size: -
j_call: TRBJ1-5
d_call: TRBD1

cdr3_nt: TGCGCCAGCAGCCTCGACACGATAGGGAACACTGAAGCTTTCTTT
cdr3_aa: CASSLDTIGNTEAFF
v_call: TRBV5-1
clone_size: -
j_call: TRBJ1-1
d_call: -

cdr3_nt: TGTGCCGGGGGACGGCTTACCTACGAGCAGTACTTC
cdr3_aa: CAGGRLTYEQYF
v_call: TRBV2
clone_size: once
j_call: TRBJ2-7
d_call: -

cdr3_nt: TGCGCCAGCAGCCCGGGTGTTATGAACACTGAAGCTTTCTTT
cdr3_aa: CASSPGVMNTEAFF
v_call: TRBV5-1
clone_size: -
j_call: TRBJ1-1
d_call: -

cdr3_nt: TGTGCCAGCAGTAGGACTAGCGGGGGATACAATGAGCAGTTCTTC
cdr3_aa: CASSRTSGGYNEQFF
v_call: TRBV2
clone_size: -
j_call: TRBJ2-1
d_call: TRBD2

cdr3_nt: TGTGCCACCAGCACAGGAGGTCGAGGGGGGGTGAATCAGCCCCAGCATTTT
cdr3_aa: CATSTGGRGGVNQPQHF
v_call: TRBV15
clone_size: -
j_call: TRBJ1-5
d_call: -

cdr3_nt: TGTGCCAGCTCACCACGGTCAGGAAGCTGGGAGACCCAGTACTTC
cdr3_aa: CASSPRSGSWETQYF
v_call: TRBV18
clone_size: -
j_call: TRBJ2-5
d_call: -

cdr3_nt: TGTGCCAGCAGTGAGGGACAGTCGGGCACCGGGGAGCTGTTTTTT
cdr3_aa: CASSEGQSGTGELFF
v_call: TRBV2
clone_size: -
j_call: TRBJ2-2
d_call: TRBD1

cdr3_nt: TGTGCCAGCAGCTCCCTGGGGACAGGCTCCTACGAGCAGTACTTC
cdr3_aa: CASSSLGTGSYEQYF
v_call: TRBV7-2
clone_size: once
j_call: TRBJ2-7
d_call: TRBD1

cdr3_nt: TGCGCCAGCAGCTTGTCTCCTACACTAAACACCGGGGAGCTGTTTTTT
cdr3_aa: CASSLSPTLNTGELFF
v_call: TRBV5-1
clone_size: -
j_call: TRBJ2-2
d_call: -

cdr3_nt: TGTGCCAGCAGCTTAGGCCTTTTCACAGATACGCAGTATTTT
cdr3_aa: CASSLGLFTDTQYF
v_call: TRBV11-2
clone_size: -
j_call: TRBJ2-3
d_call: -

cdr3_nt: TGTGCCAGCAGCCCGGGACAGATGAACACTGAAGCTTTCTTT
cdr3_aa: CASSPGQMNTEAFF
v_call: TRBV7-8
clone_size: few
j_call: TRBJ1-1
d_call: TRBD1

cdr3_nt: TGTGCCAGCAGGGGGACAGGGGTGGCGAACACTGAAGCTTTCTTT
cdr3_aa: CASRGTGVANTEAFF
v_call: TRBV11-2
clone_size: few
j_call: TRBJ1-1
d_call: TRBD1

cdr3_nt: TGCGCCAGCAGCTCCCAGAGCTCCTACAATGAGCAGTTCTTC
cdr3_aa: CASSSQSSYNEQFF
v_call: TRBV5-1
clone_size: -
j_call: TRBJ2-1
d_call: -

cdr3_nt: TGTGCCAGCAGCCAAGACAGGGTCGGCTACACCTTC
cdr3_aa: CASSQDRVGYTF
v_call: TRBV14
clone_size: -
j_call: TRBJ1-2
d_call: -

cdr3_nt: TGCGCCAGCAGCTTGGTCCTAGCGGGAGGATCCGGGGAGCTGTTTTTT
cdr3_aa: CASSLVLAGGSGELFF
v_call: TRBV5-1
clone_size: many
j_call: TRBJ2-2
d_call: TRBD2

cdr3_nt: TGTGCCAGCAGTGAAGGTAGAGGCTCTGGAAACACCATATATTTT
cdr3_aa: CASSEGRGSGNTIYF
v_call: TRBV6-1
clone_size: -
j_call: TRBJ1-3
d_call: -

cdr3_nt: TGTGCCAGCAGTGGCGCCTACAATGAGCAGTTCTTC
cdr3_aa: CASSGAYNEQFF
v_call: TRBV2
clone_size: -
j_call: TRBJ2-1
d_call: -